This TCR beta chain was sequenced for a study of T cell responses to AZD1222 COVID-19 vaccine. Study-level results: The study found vaccine-associated CD4 TCRs spanning spike, dominant at 160-218 and 743-854. A mostly white British donor set with more females was recruited, and clonal diversity was possibly underestimated.

In regard to this clone: Its antigen is as yet unknown.

Germline V lookup: CDR1 SGHDN, CDR2 FVKESK. The CDR3 extends over 14 amino acids. The V and J ends lost 0 bases and 11 bases respectively, with 11 bases between them. Assay: immunoSEQ multiplex PCR; the TCRdb copy retains only in-frame clones and omits some. The sample carries about 130,000 clones, 85% recorded once. Sample: peripheral blood, taken 28 days after the second dose of the MenACWY control vaccine. The chain carries TRBV14 and TRBJ1-6, with unresolved D. The origin of this receptor is an adult who received the MenACWY meningococcal vaccine as a control. CDR3: CASSQDRSRTPLHF. In DNA form, the CDR3 reads TGTGCCAGCAGCCAAGACAGGTCAAGAACACCCCTCCACTTT.